This T cell receptor (beta chain) appears in the sequencing data of a study of tissue T cells after allogeneic stem cell transplantation. General study results and limits: The study did not identify alloreactive or antigen-specific tissue TCRs, and some clones might be persisting host cells.

Libraries were prepared by immunoSEQ multiplex PCR; TCRdb keeps only in-frame clonotypes and omits some of them. In the table there are fewer than 600 clones, 84% of which are singletons. CDR3 length: 12 amino acids. Germline V gene sequence: CDR1 SGHTA, CDR2 FQGNSA. A word on this clone: What it binds is unknown. A junction boundary mismatches the germline segment, possibly from a read error.

The chain joins TRBV7-2 to TRBJ2-2; 7 bases match TRBD2. The TCR comes from a male patient aged 40 to 70 with steroid-refractory graft-versus-host disease after an allogeneic stem cell transplant. Some of the T cells might come from the graft donor. Source: liver tissue, taken at autopsy. CDR3 DNA sequence: TGTGCCAGCAGCTTCGCCTCGGGGGGGCTGTTTTTT. Protein sequence: CASSFASGGLFF.